The TCR beta chain described here comes from a study of T cell responses to AZD1222 COVID-19 vaccine. Study-wide results and limits: Repertoire sampling was restricted to post-peak T cell response timepoints.

Points on this clone: Its antigen is unknown.

This CDR3 comprises 14 residues. CDR1 is MDHEN and CDR2 is SYDVKM in the germline V gene. Trimming took 5 bases from V and 3 from J, leaving 11 bases between them. Measured with immunoSEQ multiplex PCR; TCRdb has only the in-frame clones, and not every one. The table has about 35,000 clones, 65% to 90% seen once. The sequence was collected from an adult in good health. This rearrangement joins TRBV28 to TRBJ1-5; D unclear. Sequencing used peripheral blood, obtained on day 0 of AZD1222 vaccination. CDR3 DNA: TGTGCCAGCAGTGGTAGTCAGCTCAATCAGCCCCAGCATTTT. Translation: CASSGSQLNQPQHF.